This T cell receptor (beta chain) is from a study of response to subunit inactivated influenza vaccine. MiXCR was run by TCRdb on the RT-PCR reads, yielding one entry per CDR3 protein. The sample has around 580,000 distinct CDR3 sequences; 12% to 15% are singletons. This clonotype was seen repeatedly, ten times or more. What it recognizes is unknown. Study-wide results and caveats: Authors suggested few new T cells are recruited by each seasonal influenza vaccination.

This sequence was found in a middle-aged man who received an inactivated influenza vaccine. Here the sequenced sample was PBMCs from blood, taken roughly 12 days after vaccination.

CDR3 nucleotide sequence: TGTGCCATCAGTGGATCGCCCGGGGACACTGAAGCTTTCTTT. Its protein is CAISGSPGDTEAFF. The V and J genes are TRBV10-3 and TRBJ1-1, with no clear D. The CDR3 length is 14 residues. Germline V CDR1 and CDR2: ENHRY, SYGVKD. Trimming shortened V by 4 bases and J by 3 bases, and 12 bases separated the two germline ends.